This note documents a single TCR beta chain sequence. CDR1 and CDR2 (germline): MNHEY, SMNVEV (reference sequence). Between the trimmed V and J ends, which lost 8 bases and 3 bases, there was a span of 14 bases. CDR3 length equals 13 residues. The data derive from a study of cytotoxic CD8 clonotypes in ibrutinib-treated CLL. Generated by immunoSEQ multiplex PCR, the TCRdb table keeps only in-frame clones and is missing some. The repertoire includes 200,000 to 250,000 clones, around 75% of them detected once, and around 5.9% sits in the top ten. This sequence originates from a human donor with chronic lymphocytic leukemia. The genes are TRBV27 and TRBJ2-7, with D perhaps TRBD2 (6 bases). Specimen: PBMCs, collected after 12 months of ibrutinib treatment. The DNA for the CDR3 is TGTGCCAGCTGGGGGGTAGGATTCTACGAGCAGTACTTC. Protein sequence: CASWGVGFYEQYF.